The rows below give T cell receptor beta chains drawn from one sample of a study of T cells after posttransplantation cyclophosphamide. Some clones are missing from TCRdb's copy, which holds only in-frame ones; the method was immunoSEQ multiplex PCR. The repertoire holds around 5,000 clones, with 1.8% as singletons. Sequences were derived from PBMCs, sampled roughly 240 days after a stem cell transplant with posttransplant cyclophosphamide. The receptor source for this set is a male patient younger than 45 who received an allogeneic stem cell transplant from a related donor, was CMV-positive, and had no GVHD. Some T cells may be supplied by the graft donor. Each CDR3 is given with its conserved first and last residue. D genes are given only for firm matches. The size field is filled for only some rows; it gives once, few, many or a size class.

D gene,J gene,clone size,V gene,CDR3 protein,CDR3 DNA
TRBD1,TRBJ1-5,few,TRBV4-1,CASSQSNVVTGSNQPQHF,TGCGCCAGCAGCCAGAGCAACGTCGTGACAGGGAGCAATCAGCCCCAGCATTTT
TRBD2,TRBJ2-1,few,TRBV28,CASRHRTSGIDEQFF,TGTGCCAGCAGGCATAGGACTAGCGGGATCGATGAGCAGTTCTTC
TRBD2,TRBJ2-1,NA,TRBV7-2,CASSLGLAGADEQFF,TGTGCCAGCAGCTTAGGCCTAGCGGGGGCCGATGAGCAGTTCTTC
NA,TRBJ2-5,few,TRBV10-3,CAISESVGWYQETQYF,TGTGCCATCAGTGAGTCGGTCGGTTGGTACCAAGAGACCCAGTACTTC
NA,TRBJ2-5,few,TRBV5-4,CASSLSGSPQETQYF,TGTGCCAGCAGCTTGAGTGGCAGTCCCCAAGAGACCCAGTACTTC
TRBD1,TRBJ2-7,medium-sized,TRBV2,CASVSGTGRYEQYF,TGTGCCAGCGTCTCCGGGACAGGGCGCTACGAGCAGTACTTC
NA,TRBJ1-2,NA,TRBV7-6,CASSSGDFYGYTF,TGTGCCAGCAGCTCGGGGGACTTCTATGGCTACACCTTC
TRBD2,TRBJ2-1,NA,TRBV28,CASSFASGSREQFF,TGTGCCAGCAGTTTCGCTAGCGGGAGTAGAGAGCAGTTCTTC
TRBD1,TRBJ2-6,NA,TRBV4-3,CASSQDLGTGVRGANVLTF,TGCGCCAGCAGCCAAGATCTTGGGACAGGGGTTCGGGGGGCCAACGTCCTGACTTTC
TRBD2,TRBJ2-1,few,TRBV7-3,CASSSSGGAHNEQFF,TGTGCCAGCAGCTCGAGCGGGGGGGCCCACAATGAGCAGTTCTTC
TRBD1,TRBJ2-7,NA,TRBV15,CATSRVGTGGYEQYF,TGTGCCACCAGCAGGGTGGGTACAGGGGGCTACGAGCAGTACTTC
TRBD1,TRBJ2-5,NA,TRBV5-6,CASSGRQGAGETQYF,TGTGCCAGCAGCGGGAGACAGGGGGCTGGAGAGACCCAGTACTTC
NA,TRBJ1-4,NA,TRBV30,CAWSEGLGGEKLFF,TGTGCCTGGAGTGAGGGACTGGGGGGAGAAAAACTGTTTTTT
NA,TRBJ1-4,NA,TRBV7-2,CASSLVSVSSLGKLFF,TGTGCCAGCAGCTTAGTTTCTGTGTCCTCCCTCGGAAAACTGTTTTTT
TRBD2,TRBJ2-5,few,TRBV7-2,CASSFQRGNQETQYF,TGTGCCAGCAGCTTTCAGCGGGGAAACCAAGAGACCCAGTACTTC
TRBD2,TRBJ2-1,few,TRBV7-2,CASQRGGTYNEQFF,TGTGCCAGCCAGCGGGGAGGGACCTACAATGAGCAGTTCTTC